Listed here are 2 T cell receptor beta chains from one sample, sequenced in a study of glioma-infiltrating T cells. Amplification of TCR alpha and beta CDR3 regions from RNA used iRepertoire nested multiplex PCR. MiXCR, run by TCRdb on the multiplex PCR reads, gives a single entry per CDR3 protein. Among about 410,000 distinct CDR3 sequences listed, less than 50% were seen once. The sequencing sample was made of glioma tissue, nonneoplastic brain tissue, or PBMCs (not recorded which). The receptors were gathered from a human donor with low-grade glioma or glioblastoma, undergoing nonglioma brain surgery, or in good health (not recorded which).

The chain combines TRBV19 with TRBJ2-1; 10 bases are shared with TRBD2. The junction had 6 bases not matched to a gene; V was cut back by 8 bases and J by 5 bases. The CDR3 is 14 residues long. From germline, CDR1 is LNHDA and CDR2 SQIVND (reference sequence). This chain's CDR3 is CASHTSGTNNEQFF. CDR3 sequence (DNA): TGTGCCAGTCACACTAGCGGGACTAACAATGAGCAGTTCTTC.

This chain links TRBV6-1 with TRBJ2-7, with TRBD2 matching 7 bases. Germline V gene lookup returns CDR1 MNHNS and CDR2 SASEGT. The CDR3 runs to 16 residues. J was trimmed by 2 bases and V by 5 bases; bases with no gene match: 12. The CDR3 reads CASSTARTRTTYEQYF. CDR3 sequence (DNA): TGTGCCAGCAGTACCGCCCGGACTAGAACTACCTACGAGCAGTACTTC.